These 29 T cell receptor beta chains came from one sample sequenced in a study of shared clonotypes between healthy human individuals. The data were produced by immunoSEQ multiplex PCR, yet TCRdb's version contains in-frame clones alone and is incomplete. The sample yields 1,400,000 or so clones, around 98.5% seen once. Sequenced sample: naive CD4+ T cells sorted from blood. Described subset: CD45RA+ positively selected. The receptors were gathered from a man younger than 45 in good health.

This clone was picked up one time. This chain joins TRBV15 and TRBJ2-1, with 11 bases lining up with TRBD2. Germline V gives CDR1 LNHNV, CDR2 YYDKDF (reference sequence). Unmatched junction bases numbered 7, after V lost 0 bases and J lost 6 bases. The CDR3 is made up of 17 amino acids. The CDR3 reads CATSRDQGLAVGNEQFF. As DNA, the CDR3 is TGTGCCACCAGCAGAGATCAGGGACTAGCGGTGGGCAATGAGCAGTTCTTC.

This clone was observed a single time. The J gene is TRBJ1-5, the V gene TRBV5-1; tentatively, D is TRBD1 (6 bases). The CDR3 consists of 14 residues. V lost 4 bases and J lost 4, with 12 bases in between. Per germline, CDR1 SGHRS and CDR2 YFSETQ. The CDR3 nucleotides are TGCGCCAGCAGCCTGGGGGCGGGGAATCAGCCCCAGCATTTT. Protein product: CASSLGAGNQPQHF.

The chain joins TRBV7-7 to TRBJ2-5; D not certain. V lost 1 base and J lost 1, with 7 bases in between. The CDR3 contains 14 residues. Germline values: CDR1 SSHAT, CDR2 FNYEAQ (reference sequence). The chain's CDR3 is CASSLGRFQETQYF. CDR3 in DNA: TGTGCCAGCAGCTTAGGTCGTTTCCAAGAGACCCAGTACTTC.

The gene calls are TRBV5-6 and TRBJ2-3; 11 positions agree with TRBD2. Germline V lookup: CDR1 SGHDT, CDR2 YYEEEE. The CDR3 has 16 amino acids. Trimming removed 4 bases from V and 2 bases from J; junction bases left unmatched: 6. The CDR3 sequence is CASSRGLAGTTDTQYF. The CDR3 nucleotides read TGTGCCAGCAGCCGCGGACTAGCGGGTACCACAGATACGCAGTATTTT. Combining the CDR3 with reference TRBV5-6 and TRBJ2-3 gives the whole variable domain DAGVTQSPTHLIKTRGQQVTLRCSPKSGHDTVSWYQQALGQGPQFIFQYYEEEERQRGNFPDRFSGHQFPNYSSELNVNALLLGDSALYLCASSRGLAGTTDTQYFGPGTRLTVL.

The rearrangement uses TRBV11-3 and TRBJ2-7; tentative D call: TRBD1 (5 bases). Trimming took 0 bases from V and 5 from J, leaving 14 bases between them. The CDR3 sequence is 15 residues long. Germline V CDR1 and CDR2: SGHNT, YENEEA. The chain's CDR3 is CASSLDWGSSHEQYF. The CDR3 nucleotides are TGTGCCAGCAGCTTAGATTGGGGCAGTTCCCACGAGCAGTACTTC.

The CDR3 DNA follows: TGCGCCAGCAGCTTGGGTGCTGGGGAGAGCGGCTACACCTTC. Translating it yields CASSLGAGESGYTF. V usage is TRBV5-1 and J usage is TRBJ1-2; D not certain. CDR1 and CDR2 from the germline V gene are SGHRS and YFSETQ. V was cut by 0 bases and J by 8 bases, with 14 bases left in between. The CDR3 has 14 residues.

Here the CDR3 DNA reads TGTGCCAGCCGGGCCCCAACTAGCGGGTATTACAATGAGCAGTTCTTC. Translation gives CASRAPTSGYYNEQFF. The chain employs TRBV28 and TRBJ2-1, with TRBD2 matching 9 bases. The germline CDR1 and CDR2 sequences are MDHEN and SYDVKM. With V trimmed by 8 bases and J by 4 bases, 12 bases remained unmatched. This CDR3 has 16 amino acids.

The chain links TRBV7-2 to TRBJ2-7, with D possibly being TRBD2 (6 bases). The CDR3 is 15 amino acids. Trimming stripped 7 bases from V and 2 bases from J, with 18 bases between. The germline V gene has CDR1 SGHTA and CDR2 FQGNSA. CDR3 coding DNA: TGTGCCAGCACCTACGGTGGGGAGCGGGCCTACGAGCAGTACTTC. This codes for CASTYGGERAYEQYF.

The rearrangement links TRBV10-2 to TRBJ1-5; weak D call: TRBD1 (5 bases). CDR1 and CDR2 from the germline V gene are WSHSY and SAAADI. V lost 2 bases and J lost 7, with 15 bases in between. CDR3 length equals 15 residues. The CDR3 spells CASSEAGGAGQPQHF. In DNA, the CDR3 is TGCGCCAGCAGTGAGGCGGGCGGGGCAGGACAGCCCCAGCATTTT.

The chain carries TRBV11-1 and TRBJ1-2, with D uncertain. The CDR3 runs to 14 residues. Germline values: CDR1 SGHAT, CDR2 FQDESV (reference sequence). Trimming pared 5 bases from V and 0 bases from J, leaving 10 bases between. Here the CDR3 reads CASSPGRANYGYTF. CDR3 bases: TGTGCCAGCAGCCCCGGACGGGCTAACTATGGCTACACCTTC.

For this clone: In the same sample, other DNA sequences code for this CDR3. This chain connects TRBV9 to TRBJ2-3; 8 bases line up with TRBD2. The CDR3 extends over 16 amino acids. Germline CDR1 is SGDLS and CDR2 is YYNGEE. Trimming took 0 bases from V and 0 from J; bases not matched to a gene: 3. DNA for the CDR3: TGTGCCAGCAGCGTAGCGCCTAGCGGGAGCACAGATACGCAGTATTTT. The encoded protein is CASSVAPSGSTDTQYF.

This chain links TRBV7-8 with TRBJ2-7; the match to TRBD2 covers 9 bases. Germline V gives CDR1 SGHVS, CDR2 FQNEAQ. CDR3 length: 17 amino acids. J gave up 2 bases and V 0 bases, and 8 bases lay outside the gene matches. Written as DNA, the CDR3 is TGTGCCAGCAGCTTAGCAGGTGGATTAGCGGGAGCCTACGAGCAGTACTTC. Protein: CASSLAGGLAGAYEQYF.

V usage is TRBV28 and J usage is TRBJ1-5; the D is unclear. There are 14 residues in the CDR3. The germline gives CDR1 MDHEN, CDR2 SYDVKM. Deletions cut 4 bases from V and 3 bases from J, with 10 bases between. DNA for the CDR3: TGTGCCAGCAGTTGGCAGGCCCCCAATCAGCCCCAGCATTTT. Translating it yields CASSWQAPNQPQHF. Complete variable domain (other parts from reference TRBV28 and TRBJ1-5): DVKVTQSSRYLVKRTGEKVFLECVQDMDHENMFWYRQDPGLGLRLIYFSYDVKMKEKGDIPEGYSVSREKKERFSLILESASTNQTSMYLCASSWQAPNQPQHFGDGTRLSIL.

This rearrangement joins TRBV15 to TRBJ2-2, with 10 bases aligning to TRBD1. CDR1 is LNHNV, CDR2 YYDKDF, per germline (reference sequence). The trim removed 6 bases at V and 3 bases at J, leaving 13 bases unmatched. The CDR3 extends over 18 amino acids. The CDR3 sequence: CATRGHWGTGEYTGELFF. CDR3 DNA sequence: TGTGCCACCAGAGGCCATTGGGGGACAGGGGAGTACACCGGGGAGCTGTTTTTT.

This clone was detected once. The chain joins TRBV5-5 to TRBJ2-1, with 11 nucleotides matching TRBD2. There are 18 residues in the CDR3. Germline V CDR1 and CDR2: SGHKS, YYEKEE (reference sequence). J was trimmed by 4 bases and V by 1 base; bases with no gene match: 10. The CDR3 bases are TGTGCCAGCAGCTTGAGGACTAGCGGGCGCGCCCGATACAATGAGCAGTTCTTC. Amino acids: CASSLRTSGRARYNEQFF.

CDR3 sequence reads: CASSSSSSYNEQFF. CDR3 in DNA: TGTGCCAGCAGTTCATCAAGTTCGTACAATGAGCAGTTCTTC. The V gene is TRBV27, the J gene TRBJ2-1; no clear D gene. CDR3 size: 14 residues. CDR1 is MNHEY, CDR2 SMNVEV, per germline (reference sequence). V lost 4 bases and J 4 bases, leaving 11 bases between the germline ends.

Concerning this clone itself: Other DNA sequences from this sample encode an identical CDR3 as well. V usage is TRBV6-1 and J usage is TRBJ2-7; TRBD2 matches at 8 bases. The CDR3 has 15 amino acids. From germline, CDR1 is MNHNS and CDR2 SASEGT. J gave up 2 bases and V 0 bases, and 3 bases lay outside the gene matches. The CDR3 DNA sequence: TGTGCCAGCAGTGAAGCGACTAGCGCGGCCTACGAGCAGTACTTC. As protein: CASSEATSAAYEQYF.

This chain uses TRBV7-8 with TRBJ2-5; weak D call: TRBD1 (6 bases). V was clipped by 2 bases and J by 2 bases, with 9 bases between them. The CDR3 length is 14 residues. Looked up from germline, CDR1 is SGHVS and CDR2 is FQNEAQ. The CDR3 loop reads CASSLRTAQETQYF. CDR3 sequence (DNA): TGTGCCAGCAGCTTAAGGACAGCACAAGAGACCCAGTACTTC. Combining the CDR3 with reference TRBV7-8 and TRBJ2-5 gives the whole variable domain GAGVSQSPRYKVAKRGQDVALRCDPISGHVSLFWYQQALGQGPEFLTYFQNEAQLDKSGLPSDRFFAERPEGSVSTLKIQRTQQEDSAVYLCASSLRTAQETQYFGPGTRLLVL.

The chain employs TRBV7-2 and TRBJ2-2; no clear D gene. This CDR3 is built from 14 residues. The V end was cut by 1 base, the J end by 5 bases, with 8 bases between. The germline CDR1 and CDR2 sequences are SGHTA and FQGNSA. CDR3 sequence: CASSLGPRTGELFF. CDR3 DNA: TGTGCCAGCAGCTTAGGTCCGAGAACCGGGGAGCTGTTTTTT.

Points on this clone: In the same sample, other DNA sequences code for this CDR3. V is TRBV18 and J is TRBJ2-7, with D unresolved. V was pared by 6 bases and J by 3 bases, with 6 bases between. This CDR3 is 11 amino acids long. Looked up from germline, CDR1 is KGHSH and CDR2 is LQKENI. CDR3 sequence (DNA): TGTGCCAGCTCCCCTGACTACGAGCAGTACTTC. Its protein product is CASSPDYEQYF.

This rearrangement joins TRBV7-3 to TRBJ2-7; tentative D call: TRBD2 (5 bases). Germline V gives CDR1 SGHTA, CDR2 FQGTGA. This CDR3 is 15 amino acids long. Trimming shortened V by 5 bases and J by 0 bases, and 14 bases separated the two germline ends. DNA for the CDR3: TGTGCCAGCAGCCGAAGCGGACCGAGCTCCTACGAGCAGTACTTC. Protein: CASSRSGPSSYEQYF.

As regards this clone: Other DNA variants within this sample encode the same CDR3. J is TRBJ1-5 and V is TRBV28; D remains ambiguous. Per germline, CDR1 MDHEN and CDR2 SYDVKM. There are 15 residues in the CDR3. Trimming took off 2 bases at V and 1 base at J, with 9 bases between the two ends. CDR3 protein: CASSLRGPSNQPQHF. The CDR3 coding sequence is TGTGCCAGCAGTTTACGTGGCCCGAGCAATCAGCCCCAGCATTTT.

About this clone: Within the sample, other DNA sequences also encode this same CDR3. This chain uses TRBV18 with TRBJ2-5, with 7 bases fitting TRBD2. Germline lookup yields CDR1 KGHSH and CDR2 LQKENI. CDR3 length equals 13 residues. The trim removed 4 bases at V and 2 bases at J, leaving 1 base unmatched. CDR3: CASSRDYQETQYF. DNA of the CDR3: TGTGCCAGCTCACGGGACTATCAAGAGACCCAGTACTTC.

In its sample, this clone was seen once. CDR3 DNA sequence: TGTGCCAGCAGTTTAACAACAGGGGGGAATCAGCCCCAGCATTTT. Residues: CASSLTTGGNQPQHF. The chain couples TRBV27 to TRBJ1-5; 8 nucleotides agree with TRBD1. CDR1 is MNHEY and CDR2 is SMNVEV in the germline V gene (reference sequence). The length of the CDR3 is 15 residues. V shed 2 bases and J 4 bases; nucleotides not matched to a gene: 4.

This chain joins TRBV19 and TRBJ2-2; D is tentatively TRBD1 or TRBD2 (5 bases each). Per germline, CDR1 LNHDA and CDR2 SQIVND (reference sequence). The CDR3 runs 18 residues. The V end lost 2 bases, the J end lost 2 bases, and 18 bases lay between the germline ends. CDR3: CASSIRLRGVKNTGELFF. The CDR3 nucleotides read TGTGCCAGTAGTATACGATTGAGGGGCGTAAAAAACACCGGGGAGCTGTTTTTT.

The chain uses TRBV29-1 and TRBJ2-5, with a weak D call TRBD2 (5 bases). The CDR3 has 13 residues. Germline values: CDR1 SQVTM, CDR2 ANQGSEA. V lost 4 bases and J 2 bases, leaving 11 bases between the germline ends. The CDR3 here is CSVVRTDQETQYF. As DNA, the CDR3 is TGCAGCGTTGTCAGGACTGATCAAGAGACCCAGTACTTC.

The chain carries TRBV5-4 and TRBJ1-1; D gene uncertain. CDR1 is SGHNT and CDR2 is YYREEE in the germline V gene (reference sequence). This CDR3 has 14 amino acids. Trimming took 0 bases from V and 6 from J, leaving 12 bases between them. Written as DNA, the CDR3 is TGTGCCAGCAGCTTGGAAGCTTCAGCCCCTGAAGCTTTCTTT. Amino acid sequence: CASSLEASAPEAFF.

Here the CDR3 DNA reads TGTGCCAGCAGGGGGACTAGCGGGAGTTTCTACGAGCAGTACTTC. As protein: CASRGTSGSFYEQYF. This chain uses TRBV2 with TRBJ2-7; 14 bases line up with TRBD2. The CDR3 totals 15 residues. Germline CDR1 is SNHLY and CDR2 is FYNNEI. Trimming at V came to 6 bases and at J to 3 bases, leaving 4 bases not matched to a gene.

This rearrangement joins TRBV5-1 to TRBJ2-1; 8 nucleotides match TRBD2. The germline CDR1 and CDR2 sequences are SGHRS and YFSETQ. The CDR3 contains 16 residues. The V gene end was trimmed by 0 bases and the J gene end by 9 bases; junction bases not matched to a gene: 11. The CDR3 sequence: CASSLAGVRGGGEQFF. The CDR3 region has the DNA TGCGCCAGCAGCTTGGCAGGTGTACGGGGGGGCGGTGAGCAGTTCTTC.